The present T cell receptor beta chain was sequenced within a study of chemoradiotherapy in HPV16-positive cancers. Notes on this clone: What it binds is not known.

General study points: Non-HPV-specific T cells did not expand in tumors during treatment, whereas candidate HPV-specific clones and E7-related motifs did. Functional assays defining HPV-specific T cells used only two HPV16-positive patients.

Germline CDR1 and CDR2: SGHRS and YFSETQ. V was pared by 0 bases and J by 7 bases, with 7 bases between. CDR3 length equals 13 residues. Samples were taken several times over chemoradiotherapy. Only in-frame clones appear in the TCRdb table, and some are missing; sequencing was by immunoSEQ multiplex PCR. Here the sample spans 25,000 to 30,000 clones, over 90% being singletons. The TCR sequence derives from a human donor with HPV-associated anogenital cancer. The genes are TRBV5-1 and TRBJ2-2; no definite D call. The specimen was blood, collected from a patient who underwent chemoradiotherapy. The DNA for the CDR3 is TGCGCCAGCAGCTTGGATGGTTACGGGGAGCTGTTTTTT. This encodes CASSLDGYGELFF. Full variable domain (outside the CDR3, taken from reference TRBV5-1 and TRBJ2-2): KAGVTQTPRYLIKTRGQQVTLSCSPISGHRSVSWYQQTPGQGLQFLFEYFSETQRNKGNFPGRFSGRQFSNSRSEMNVSTLELGDSALYLCASSLDGYGELFFGEGSRLTVL.